The next 31 T cell receptor beta chains were all read from a single sample in a study of cytomegalovirus exposure and HLA in healthy donors. Primers for the PCR totalled 60 Vbeta and 13 Jbeta. The method was immunoSEQ multiplex PCR; TCRdb's version includes in-frame clones alone and lacks a portion of them. Reported are 130,000 to 150,000 clones; the ten largest clones contain around 0.96%. Sequencing was performed on PBMCs. The source is a male donor in good health and CMV-seronegative.

The V and J genes are TRBV29-1 and TRBJ1-1, with D possibly TRBD1 on 6 matching bases. The CDR3 length is 13 residues. Germline V gene sequence: CDR1 SQVTM, CDR2 ANQGSEA. Trimming took 3 bases from V and 1 from J, leaving 9 bases between them. As DNA, the CDR3 is TGCAGCGTTGAGGACAGCGAGAACACTGAAGCTTTCTTT. Amino acids: CSVEDSENTEAFF. The variable domain in full, completed from reference TRBV29-1 and TRBJ1-1, reads SAVISQKPSRDICQRGTSLTIQCQVDSQVTMMFWYRQQPGQSLTLIATANQGSEATYESGFVIDKFPISRPNLTFSTLTVSNMSPEDSSIYLCSVEDSENTEAFFGQGTRLTVV.

The CDR3 loop reads CASSELADNYGYTF. CDR3 nucleotides: TGTGCCAGCAGTGAGCTAGCGGATAACTATGGCTACACCTTC. The chain links TRBV6-1 to TRBJ1-2; D gene unclear. This CDR3 contains 14 residues. Deletions cut 3 bases from V and 1 base from J, with 9 bases between. The germline CDR1 and CDR2 sequences are MNHNS and SASEGT.

The chain has TRBV10-3 and TRBJ1-6; tentative D call: TRBD1 (6 bases). Germline V gene data show CDR1 as ENHRY and CDR2 as SYGVKD. The CDR3 totals 16 residues. Trimming removed 3 bases from V and 5 bases from J, with 14 bases in between. The CDR3 protein is CAISDGTGIHNSPLHF. In DNA, the CDR3 is TGTGCCATCAGTGACGGAACAGGGATTCATAATTCACCCCTCCACTTT.

The V call is TRBV30, the J call TRBJ1-5, with D tentatively TRBD1 (6 bases). Germline V gene lookup returns CDR1 GTSNPN and CDR2 SVGIG (reference sequence). The CDR3 runs 13 residues. Trimming cost V 2 bases and J 6 bases, with 11 bases left between them. The CDR3 DNA reads TGTGCCTGGAGTCACAGGGACGGTCAGCCCCAGCATTTT. Its translation: CAWSHRDGQPQHF.

The rearrangement links TRBV30 to TRBJ1-3; D remains ambiguous. With 1 base removed from V and 4 bases from J, the gap between germline ends came to 11 bases. From germline, CDR1 is GTSNPN and CDR2 SVGIG (reference sequence). CDR3 length: 14 residues. The CDR3 nucleotides are TGTGCCTGGAGTGGTACGTCCCAGGGAAACACCATATATTTT. This encodes CAWSGTSQGNTIYF. The variable domain in full, with the rest retrieved from reference TRBV30 and TRBJ1-3, is SQTIHQWPATLVQPVGSPLSLECTVEGTSNPNLYWYRQAAGRGLQLLFYSVGIGQISSEVPQNLSASRPQDRQFILSSKKLLLSDSGFYLCAWSGTSQGNTIYFGEGSWLTVV.

This sequence joins TRBV6-4 and TRBJ1-5; 10 positions match TRBD1. The CDR3 has 15 residues. CDR1 MRHNA and CDR2 SNTAGT come from the germline V gene. The ends lost 3 bases at V and 2 bases at J; junction bases unmatched: 1. The CDR3 nucleotides are TGTGCCAGCAGTGAGACAGGGGGCGGCAATCAGCCCCAGCATTTT. Its translation is CASSETGGGNQPQHF.

The chain recombines TRBV5-6 with TRBJ1-2; TRBD1 aligns across 9 bases. CDR1 and CDR2 (germline): SGHDT, YYEEEE. With V trimmed by 4 bases and J by 5 bases, 3 bases remained unmatched. CDR3 length: 13 residues. The CDR3 region is CASSQDRGYGYTF. The CDR3 DNA is TGTGCCAGCAGCCAGGACAGGGGTTATGGCTACACCTTC.

V usage is TRBV19 and J usage is TRBJ2-4; 10 nucleotides align to TRBD2. V lost 2 bases and J lost 7; bases outside the gene matches: 14. Looked up from germline, CDR1 is LNHDA and CDR2 is SQIVND (reference sequence). The CDR3 is 18 amino acids. CDR3 in amino acids: CASSIRPSLAGAPNIQYF. The CDR3 DNA is TGTGCCAGTAGTATAAGGCCCAGCCTAGCGGGAGCCCCCAACATTCAGTACTTC.

The rearrangement uses TRBV9 and TRBJ2-7; TRBD1 aligns across 11 bases. Germline V gene data show CDR1 as SGDLS and CDR2 as YYNGEE. CDR3 size: 15 residues. The junction had 1 base not matched to a gene; V was cut back by 0 bases and J by 2 bases. The CDR3 reads CASSVGGQGAYEQYF. Written as DNA, the CDR3 is TGTGCCAGCAGCGTAGGGGGACAGGGGGCCTACGAGCAGTACTTC.

The chain is built from TRBV6-5 and TRBJ1-2, with no clear D. This CDR3 is 15 amino acids long. Trimming pared 0 bases from V and 4 bases from J, leaving 12 bases between. The germline gives CDR1 MNHEY, CDR2 SVGAGI. The CDR3, as DNA: TGTGCCAGCAGTTACTCGACCAATACAGTCTATGGCTACACCTTC. Encoded protein: CASSYSTNTVYGYTF.

The rearrangement links TRBV6-5 to TRBJ2-7; 8 bases fit TRBD1. V shed 5 bases, J shed 2 bases, and the junction held 5 bases outside the gene matches. This CDR3 spans 14 amino acids. Germline values: CDR1 MNHEY, CDR2 SVGAGI. The CDR3 DNA is TGTGCCAGCAGTCCGGGACAGGTAGCCTACGAGCAGTACTTC. Its protein is CASSPGQVAYEQYF.

The chain has TRBV2 and TRBJ1-5; possible D gene TRBD1, 6 bases. The CDR3 totals 15 residues. Trimming pared 5 bases from V and 2 bases from J, leaving 13 bases between. CDR1 is SNHLY and CDR2 is FYNNEI in the germline V gene. The CDR3 DNA reads as TGTGCCAGCAGTCCCACAGGGAGGGGCAATCAGCCCCAGCATTTT. Its translation is CASSPTGRGNQPQHF.

V usage is TRBV9 and J usage is TRBJ2-3; D is ambiguous. Germline values: CDR1 SGDLS, CDR2 YYNGEE. Trimming removed 1 base from V and 2 bases from J, with 11 bases in between. This CDR3 has 15 amino acids. CDR3 nucleotides: TGTGCCAGCAGCGTAACCACTCGCTCCACAGATACGCAGTATTTT. Its protein is CASSVTTRSTDTQYF.

The chain has TRBV6-1 and TRBJ1-2, with D unresolved. Germline V lookup: CDR1 MNHNS, CDR2 SASEGT. V lost 2 bases and J lost 4, with 14 bases in between. CDR3 length: 15 amino acids. CDR3 sequence: CASSELEDYFYGYTF. CDR3 sequence (DNA): TGTGCCAGCAGTGAATTAGAGGACTACTTCTATGGCTACACCTTC.

V is TRBV29-1 and J is TRBJ1-1; a weak D match, TRBD1 (5 bases). Germline CDR1 SQVTM, CDR2 ANQGSEA. The V and J ends lost 6 bases and 4 bases respectively, with 15 bases between them. The CDR3 contains 13 residues. Here the CDR3 reads CSVAGLTGTEAFF. CDR3 in DNA: TGCAGCGTGGCCGGCCTCACAGGCACTGAAGCTTTCTTT.

This sequence joins TRBV9 and TRBJ1-5; no clear D. V was pared by 3 bases and J by 1 base, with 5 bases between. Germline assignment: CDR1 SGDLS and CDR2 YYNGEE. CDR3 length: 13 residues. CDR3 in DNA: TGTGCCAGCAGCGCTATCAGCAATCAGCCCCAGCATTTT. This translates into CASSAISNQPQHF.

The chain employs TRBV13 and TRBJ2-1, with 14 bases fitting TRBD2. The J segment lost 8 bases and the V segment lost 3 bases, leaving 3 bases of the junction unmatched. This CDR3 is built from 15 residues. Germline V CDR1 and CDR2: PRHDT, FYEKMQ (reference sequence). DNA for the CDR3: TGTGCCAGCAGCTTGGGGACTAGCGGGAGCTATGAGCAGTTCTTC. This codes for CASSLGTSGSYEQFF.

The chain has TRBV30 and TRBJ2-1; TRBD2 agrees at 8 bases. CDR3 length: 15 amino acids. J gave up 0 bases and V 1 base, and 2 bases lay outside the gene matches. Germline V lookup: CDR1 GTSNPN, CDR2 SVGIG (reference sequence). CDR3 coding DNA: TGTGCCTGGAGTGAACTAGCGGTCTCCTACAATGAGCAGTTCTTC. Translated: CAWSELAVSYNEQFF.

The rearrangement joins TRBV12-5 to TRBJ2-3; 8 bases map to TRBD2. Germline V lookup: CDR1 LGHNT, CDR2 FRNRAP. J lost 1 base, V lost 1 base, and 7 bases had no gene match. The CDR3 contains 17 residues. This chain's CDR3 is CASGLGSGGHGTDTQYF. The CDR3 nucleotides read TGTGCTAGTGGTTTGGGTTCGGGAGGGCACGGCACAGATACGCAGTATTTT. Filled out from reference TRBV12-5 and TRBJ2-3, the complete variable domain reads DARVTQTPRHKVTEMGQEVTMRCQPILGHNTVFWYRQTMMQGLELLAYFRNRAPLDDSGMPKDRFSAEMPDATLATLKIQPSEPRDSAVYFCASGLGSGGHGTDTQYFGPGTRLTVL.

The gene calls are TRBV5-6 and TRBJ1-1; 10 bases agree with TRBD1. The V gene's germline CDR1 is SGHDT and CDR2 YYEEEE. V lost 4 bases, J lost 7 bases, and 10 bases stayed unmatched. The CDR3 has 15 amino acids. The CDR3 nucleotides read TGTGCCAGCAGCCCAACCGGGACAGGGGCTGGTGAAGCTTTCTTT. This encodes CASSPTGTGAGEAFF. Supplemented by reference TRBV5-6 and TRBJ1-1, the full variable domain reads DAGVTQSPTHLIKTRGQQVTLRCSPKSGHDTVSWYQQALGQGPQFIFQYYEEEERQRGNFPDRFSGHQFPNYSSELNVNALLLGDSALYLCASSPTGTGAGEAFFGQGTRLTVV.

The chain links TRBV5-4 to TRBJ2-6; D is perhaps TRBD2 (6 bases). Germline values: CDR1 SGHNT, CDR2 YYREEE (reference sequence). The CDR3 has 16 amino acids. V lost 3 bases, J lost 0 bases, and 10 bases lay in between. CDR3: CASSWEALSGANVLTF. The DNA of the CDR3 is TGTGCCAGCAGCTGGGAGGCCCTCTCTGGGGCCAACGTCCTGACTTTC.

This chain joins TRBV7-9 and TRBJ2-5; 7 nucleotides align to TRBD1. CDR1 SEHNR and CDR2 FQNEAQ come from the germline V gene (reference sequence). The CDR3 is 13 amino acids. The V and J ends lost 8 bases and 7 bases, in that order; junction bases with no gene match: 10. CDR3 sequence (DNA): TGTGCCAGCGGAACAGGGGATGGTGTGACCCAGTACTTC. It codes for CASGTGDGVTQYF.

The CDR3 DNA reads TGTGCCAGCTCACCCACCCCCAGGGGAAACACCATATATTTT. Translated, it gives CASSPTPRGNTIYF. This chain links TRBV18 with TRBJ1-3; D unresolved. V dropped 3 bases and J dropped 4 bases, with 10 bases sitting between them. The length of the CDR3 is 14 residues. The V gene's germline CDR1 is KGHSH and CDR2 LQKENI.

This chain joins TRBV30 and TRBJ2-4, with a weak D call TRBD2 (7 bases). V dropped 7 bases and J dropped 0 bases, with 19 bases sitting between them. The CDR3 spans 16 residues. Germline-derived CDR1 and CDR2 are GTSNPN and SVGIG (reference sequence). CDR3 in DNA: TGTGCCTTCTCAATCTACGGGGGGCTAGCCAAAAACATTCAGTACTTC. It codes for CAFSIYGGLAKNIQYF. Filled out from reference TRBV30 and TRBJ2-4, the complete variable domain reads SQTIHQWPATLVQPVGSPLSLECTVEGTSNPNLYWYRQAAGRGLQLLFYSVGIGQISSEVPQNLSASRPQDRQFILSSKKLLLSDSGFYLCAFSIYGGLAKNIQYFGAGTRLSVL.

V usage is TRBV7-2 and J usage is TRBJ1-1; 7 bases are a match to TRBD1. The CDR3 sequence is 14 residues long. V shed 3 bases, J shed 4 bases, and the junction held 5 bases outside the gene matches. Germline V gene sequence: CDR1 SGHTA, CDR2 FQGNSA. For the CDR3, the DNA is TGTGCCAGCAGCTTTCAGGGGGTGGGCACTGAAGCTTTCTTT. Translating gives CASSFQGVGTEAFF.

The rearrangement uses TRBV4-3 and TRBJ1-2, with 9 bases fitting TRBD1. V shed 1 base, J shed 5 bases, and the junction held 2 bases outside the gene matches. The CDR3 contains 14 residues. Germline CDR1 reads LGHNA; CDR2 reads YSLEER. The CDR3 loop is CASSQVGQGYGYTF. As DNA, the CDR3 is TGCGCCAGCAGCCAAGTCGGACAGGGGTATGGCTACACCTTC.

The chain has TRBV9 and TRBJ1-4; D gene unclear. From germline, CDR1 is SGDLS and CDR2 YYNGEE. V lost 3 bases to trimming and J lost 4 bases, with 16 bases between them. The CDR3 extends over 16 amino acids. CDR3 residues: CASSAENGLLNEKLFF. CDR3 DNA sequence: TGTGCCAGCAGCGCAGAGAACGGACTTCTTAATGAAAAACTGTTTTTT.

This chain connects TRBV11-2 to TRBJ2-5, with D maybe TRBD1 (6 bases). In germline, CDR1 is SGHAT, CDR2 FQNNGV. CDR3 length: 13 amino acids. V was shortened by 2 bases and J by 7 bases, with 11 bases between the two germline ends. CDR3 bases: TGTGCCAGCAGCTTAAACCTAGGGGGGACCCAGTACTTC. Protein: CASSLNLGGTQYF.

The V gene is TRBV4-2, the J gene TRBJ1-1; D gene ambiguous. The germline CDR1 and CDR2 sequences are LGHNA and YNFKEQ. This CDR3 contains 17 residues. Trimming removed 5 bases from V and 7 bases from J, with 26 bases in between. CDR3 amino acids: CASSSPFNMGGSNEAFF. The DNA of the CDR3 is TGTGCCAGCAGCTCCCCTTTTAACATGGGAGGGTCCAATGAAGCTTTCTTT.

This chain connects TRBV5-1 to TRBJ1-1; D is possibly TRBD1 (6 bases). From germline, CDR1 is SGHRS and CDR2 YFSETQ. CDR3 length: 15 amino acids. V dropped 4 bases and J dropped 4 bases, with 17 bases sitting between them. The CDR3, as DNA: TGCGCCAGCAGCGGATTTACAGGGACCCCCACTGAAGCTTTCTTT. Protein: CASSGFTGTPTEAFF.

The chain has TRBV9 and TRBJ1-1; 7 nucleotides align to TRBD1. The ends lost 3 bases at V and 7 bases at J; junction bases unmatched: 9. The CDR3 length is 14 residues. CDR1 SGDLS and CDR2 YYNGEE come from the germline V gene. The CDR3 here is CASSGTGPAVEAFF. The CDR3 DNA sequence: TGTGCCAGCAGCGGGACAGGACCGGCGGTTGAAGCTTTCTTT.